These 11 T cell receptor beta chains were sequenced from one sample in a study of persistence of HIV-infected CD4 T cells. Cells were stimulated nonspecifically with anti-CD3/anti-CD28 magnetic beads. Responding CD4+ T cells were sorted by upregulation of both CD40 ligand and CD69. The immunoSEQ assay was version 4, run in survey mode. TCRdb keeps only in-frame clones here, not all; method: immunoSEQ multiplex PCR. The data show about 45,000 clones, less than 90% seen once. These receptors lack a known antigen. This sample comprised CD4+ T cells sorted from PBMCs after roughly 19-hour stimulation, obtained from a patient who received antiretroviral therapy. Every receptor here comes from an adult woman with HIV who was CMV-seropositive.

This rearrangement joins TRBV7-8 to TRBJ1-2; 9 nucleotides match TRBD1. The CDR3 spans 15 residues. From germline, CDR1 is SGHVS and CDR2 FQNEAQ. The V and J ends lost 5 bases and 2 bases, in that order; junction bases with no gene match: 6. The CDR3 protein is CASSATGGGNYGYTF. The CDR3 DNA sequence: TGTGCCAGCAGCGCTACAGGGGGCGGAAACTATGGCTACACCTTC.

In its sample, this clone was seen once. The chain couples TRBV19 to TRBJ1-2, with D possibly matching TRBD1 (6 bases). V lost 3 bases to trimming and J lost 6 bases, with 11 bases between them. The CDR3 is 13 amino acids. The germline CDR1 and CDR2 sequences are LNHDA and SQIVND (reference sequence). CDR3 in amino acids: CASSMGAEDGYTF. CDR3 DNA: TGTGCCAGTAGTATGGGGGCAGAGGATGGCTACACCTTC. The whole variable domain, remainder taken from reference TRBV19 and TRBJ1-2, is DGGITQSPKYLFRKEGQNVTLSCEQNLNHDAMYWYRQDPGQGLRLIYYSQIVNDFQKGDIAEGYSVSREKKESFPLTVTSAQKNPTAFYLCASSMGAEDGYTFGSGTRLTVV.

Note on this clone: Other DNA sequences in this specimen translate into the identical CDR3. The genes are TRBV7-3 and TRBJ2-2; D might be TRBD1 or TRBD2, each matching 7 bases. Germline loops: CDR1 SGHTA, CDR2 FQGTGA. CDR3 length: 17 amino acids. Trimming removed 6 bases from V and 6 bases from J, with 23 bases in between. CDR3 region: CASSLSPLTGRAGELFF. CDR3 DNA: TGTGCCAGCAGTTTATCCCCCCTGACAGGGAGGGCCGGGGAGCTGTTTTTT.

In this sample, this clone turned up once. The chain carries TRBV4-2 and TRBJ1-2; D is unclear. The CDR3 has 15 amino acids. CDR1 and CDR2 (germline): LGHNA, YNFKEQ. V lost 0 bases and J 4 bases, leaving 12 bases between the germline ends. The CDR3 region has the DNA TGTGCCAGCAGCCAAGATGCCAGCTCGGGCTATGGCTACACCTTC. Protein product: CASSQDASSGYGYTF.

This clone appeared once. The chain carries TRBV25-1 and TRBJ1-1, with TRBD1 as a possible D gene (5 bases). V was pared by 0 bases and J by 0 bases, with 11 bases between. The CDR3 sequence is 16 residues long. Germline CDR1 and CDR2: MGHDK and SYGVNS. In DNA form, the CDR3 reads TGTGCCAGCAGTGAATATGGGGCCGGAGTGAACACTGAAGCTTTCTTT. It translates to CASSEYGAGVNTEAFF.

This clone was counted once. The DNA for the CDR3 is TGCGCCAGCAGCTCCGGGGGAGCAGATACGCAGTATTTT. Translated: CASSSGGADTQYF. The chain has TRBV5-1 and TRBJ2-3; maybe TRBD2 (6 bases). V gave up 3 bases and J gave up 4 bases, with 9 bases separating them. The CDR3 runs to 13 residues. The germline CDR1 and CDR2 sequences are SGHRS and YFSETQ.

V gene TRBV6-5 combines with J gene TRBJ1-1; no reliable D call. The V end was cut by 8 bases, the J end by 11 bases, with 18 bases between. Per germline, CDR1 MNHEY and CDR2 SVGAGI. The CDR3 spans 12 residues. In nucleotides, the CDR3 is TGTGCCAGCCTACCTTTCTCCAGTCGGGCTTTCTTT. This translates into CASLPFSSRAFF.

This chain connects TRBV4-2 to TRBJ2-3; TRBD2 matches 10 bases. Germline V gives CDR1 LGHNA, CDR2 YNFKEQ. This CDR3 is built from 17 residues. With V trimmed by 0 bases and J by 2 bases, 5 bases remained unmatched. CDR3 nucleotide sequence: TGTGCCAGCAGCCAAGACACCAGCGGGGGGGCCACAGATACGCAGTATTTT. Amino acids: CASSQDTSGGATDTQYF.

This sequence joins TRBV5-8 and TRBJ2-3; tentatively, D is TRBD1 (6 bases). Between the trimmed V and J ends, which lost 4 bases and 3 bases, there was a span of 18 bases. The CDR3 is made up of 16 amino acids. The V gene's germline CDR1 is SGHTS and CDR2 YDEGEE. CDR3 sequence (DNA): TGTGCCAGCAGCGGACCCACAGGGTTGAGGACAGATACGCAGTATTTT. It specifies CASSGPTGLRTDTQYF. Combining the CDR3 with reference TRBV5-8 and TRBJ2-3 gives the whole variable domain EAGVTQSPTHLIKTRGQQATLRCSPISGHTSVYWYQQALGLGLQFLLWYDEGEERNRGNFPPRFSGRQFPNYSSELNVNALELEDSALYLCASSGPTGLRTDTQYFGPGTRLTVL.

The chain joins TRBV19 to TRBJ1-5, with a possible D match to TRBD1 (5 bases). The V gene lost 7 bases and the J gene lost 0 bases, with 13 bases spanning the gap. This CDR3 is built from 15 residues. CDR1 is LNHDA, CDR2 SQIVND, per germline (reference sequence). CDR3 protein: CASKPRANSNQPQHF. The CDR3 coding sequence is TGTGCCAGTAAACCCAGGGCAAATAGCAATCAGCCCCAGCATTTT.

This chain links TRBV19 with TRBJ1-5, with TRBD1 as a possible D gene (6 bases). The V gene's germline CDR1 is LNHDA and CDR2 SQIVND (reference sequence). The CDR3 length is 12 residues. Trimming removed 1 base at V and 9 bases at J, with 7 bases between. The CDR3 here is CASSIVGGPQHF. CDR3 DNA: TGTGCCAGTAGTATAGTAGGGGGGCCCCAGCATTTT.